This is a list of T cell receptor beta chains from one sample in a study of control samples from healthy donors and cancer patients. Some clones are missing from TCRdb's copy, which holds only in-frame ones; the method was immunoSEQ multiplex PCR. The sample yields 25,000 to 30,000 clones, almost 85% seen once. Sequenced: PBMCs. The source of these receptors is a woman aged 60 to 75 with head and neck cancer. Both conserved end residues are part of each CDR3. The D gene is left open where the match is weak. Only some rows state a clone size, as once, few, many or a class for expanded clones.

NA	NA	TRBV12-3/TRBV12-4	TRBJ2-1	TGTGCCAGCAGTTCGTCGACTAGCAATGAGCAGTTCTTC	CASSSSTSNEQFF
NA	NA	TRBV5-4	TRBJ1-5	TGTGCCAGCAGCTTGCCGGGGGCGGATCAGCCCCAGCATTTT	CASSLPGADQPQHF
NA	NA	TRBV2	TRBJ2-2	TGTGCCAGCACTCCTTCAGACGCGAACACCGGGGAGCTGTTTTTT	CASTPSDANTGELFF
NA	NA	TRBV3-1/TRBV3-2	TRBJ2-5	TGTGCCAGCAGCCAAGATTTCCGAGAGACCCAGTACTTC	CASSQDFRETQYF
NA	NA	TRBV6-4	TRBJ2-1	TGTGCCAGCAGTGACTTCGCGTCCAATGAGCAGTTCTTC	CASSDFASNEQFF
NA	NA	TRBV2	TRBJ1-1	TGTGCCAGCAGCTCGGACGGTATGAACACTGAAGCTTTCTTT	CASSSDGMNTEAFF
NA	NA	TRBV12-5	TRBJ1-2	TGTGCTAGTGGTCCACACGGGGGGAACCGTCACTATGGCTACACCTTC	CASGPHGGNRHYGYTF
NA	NA	TRBV7-2	TRBJ2-1	TGTGCCAGCAGCCCATACAATGAGCAGTTCTTC	CASSPYNEQFF
NA	NA	TRBV18	TRBJ2-7	TGTGCCAGCTCGCTTACTAGTTACGAGCAGTACTTC	CASSLTSYEQYF
NA	NA	TRBV4-2	TRBJ2-2	TGTGCCAGCAGCGGCGTGGGGATCGGGGAGCTGTTTTTT	CASSGVGIGELFF
NA	TRBD2	TRBV9	TRBJ2-2	TGTGCCAGCAGCGTAATGACTAGCGGGGAGACCGGGGAGCTGTTTTTT	CASSVMTSGETGELFF
once	TRBD2	TRBV5-8	TRBJ2-7	TGTGCCAGCAGCTTGGTACTAGCGGGAGGGCCCTACGAGCAGTACTTC	CASSLVLAGGPYEQYF
once	TRBD2	TRBV25-1	TRBJ2-7	TGTGCCAGCACCCGAACGGAACTAGCGGGGGCCGAGCAGTACTTC	CASTRTELAGAEQYF
NA	TRBD2	TRBV3-1/TRBV3-2	TRBJ2-7	TGTGCCAGCAGCGCTATAGCGGGGCGTAGCTACGAGCAGTACTTC	CASSAIAGRSYEQYF
NA	NA	TRBV6-5	TRBJ2-7	TGTGCCAGCAGTTACTCAAGAGGGGCCTACGAGCAGTACTTC	CASSYSRGAYEQYF
NA	TRBD2	TRBV30	TRBJ2-1	TGTGCCTGGAGCCGGACTAGCGGGAGGGGGGGAGTGATATTCTTC	CAWSRTSGRGGVIFF
medium-sized	NA	TRBV18	TRBJ1-3	TGTGCCAGCTCACCACGGGCAGCTTCGAGCTCTGGAAACACCATATATTTT	CASSPRAASSSGNTIYF
NA	TRBD1	TRBV6-2/TRBV6-3	TRBJ2-1	TGTGCCAGCAGTTACTCGGGACAGACCATCTACAATGAGCAGTTCTTC	CASSYSGQTIYNEQFF
NA	TRBD2	TRBV9	TRBJ2-1	TGTGCCAGCAGCGCCACACTAACTAGCGGGGGGCCTTTCCTTTACAATGAGCAGTTCTTC	CASSATLTSGGPFLYNEQFF
NA	NA	TRBV21-1	TRBJ2-7	TGTGCCAGCAGCCAAGAGGGAGATAATAATTCAAAGAGCTCCTACGAGCAGTACTTC	CASSQEGDNNSKSSYEQYF
NA	NA	TRBV18	TRBJ1-1	TGTGTCAGCTCTGGGGACCCAGGGGCCCGGGCTGAAGCTTTCTTT	CVSSGDPGARAEAFF
NA	NA	TRBV5-5	TRBJ2-7	TGTGCCAGCAGGGACACAAGGGGGTCCTACGAGCAGTACTTC	CASRDTRGSYEQYF
NA	NA	TRBV2	TRBJ2-5	TGTGCCAGCAGGATCGCCTACCAAGAGACCCAGTACTTC	CASRIAYQETQYF
once	TRBD2	TRBV9	TRBJ2-1	TGTGCCAGCAGCGTAGGTGCGGGAGACTACAATGAGCAGTTCTTC	CASSVGAGDYNEQFF
NA	TRBD1	TRBV2	TRBJ1-6	TGTGCCAGCGGCACAGGGGGCGGTTCACCCCTCCACTTT	CASGTGGGSPLHF
NA	NA	TRBV10-3	TRBJ2-3	TGTGCCATCAGTGAGTCAGTAAGCACAGATACGCAGTATTTT	CAISESVSTDTQYF
once	TRBD2	TRBV15	TRBJ2-1	TGTGCCACCAGCAGAGATATAGGGACTAGCGGGATGGCTCAGTTCTTC	CATSRDIGTSGMAQFF
NA	NA	TRBV12-3/TRBV12-4	TRBJ1-5	TGTGCCAGCAGTTTCGGAAATCAGCCCCAGCATTTT	CASSFGNQPQHF
NA	TRBD2	TRBV5-5	TRBJ2-2	TGTGCCAGCAGCTTGGCAGCGGGAGGCACCGGGGAGCTGTTTTTT	CASSLAAGGTGELFF
NA	NA	TRBV29-1	TRBJ2-2	TGCAGCGTTGAAGATTCTTTCTCCGGGGAGCTGTTTTTT	CSVEDSFSGELFF